Shown below are 13 T cell receptor beta chains from a single sample sequenced in a study of blood T cells in healthy people across ages (dated by TCRdb to the mid-2010s). The library was generated by 5' RACE. Sequencing relied on an Illumina HiSeq 2500. The second PCR ran for roughly 7 to 11 cycles and used a J-beta primer mix along with a sample-barcoded 5' primer. The public reads were run again by TCRdb, first through fastp at Q25 and then through MiXCR, and only productive beta chains were kept. Rows with a matching CDR3 protein are joined into one entry that keeps the most common DNA and genes. The sample profile shows nearly 800,000 distinct CDR3 sequences; 56% of them were found once. Roughly 25% of the sample lies in the top ten. Sequenced: blood. Receptors were obtained from a man in his forties in good health.

Concerning this clonotype: No DNA is shown, since the ends of the CDR3 on it are uncertain; the CDR3 is the one TCRdb lists. The rearrangement joins TRBV7-2 to TRBJ1-6; TRBD1, the D gene given by the table, was not confirmed from the DNA. The CDR3 numbers 15 amino acids, ends counted. CDR1 is SGHTA, CDR2 FQGNSA, per germline. CDR3 region: CASSFGTGNNSPPHF.

CDR3 residues: CATSRDLRTDTQYF. DNA for the CDR3: TGTGCCACCAGCAGAGATCTACGCACAGATACGCAGTATTTT. The genes are TRBV15 and TRBJ2-3, with D hard to call. Between the trimmed V and J ends, which lost 0 bases and 1 base, there was a span of 5 bases. CDR1 and CDR2 (germline): LNHNV, YYDKDF (reference sequence). The CDR3 contains 14 residues.

This clonotype was seen at least ten times. V usage is TRBV12-3 or TRBV12-4 and J usage is TRBJ1-2, with 8 bases identical to TRBD1. With V trimmed by 6 bases and J by 8 bases, 11 bases remained unmatched. The length of the CDR3 is 14 residues. CDR3 in amino acids: CASSKGTGVTGYTF. The CDR3 nucleotides read TGTGCCAGCAGCAAGGGGACAGGCGTAACGGGCTACACCTTC.

The rearrangement joins TRBV9 to TRBJ2-5; TRBD1 might be the D (6 bases). CDR3 length: 14 residues. Germline assignment: CDR1 SGDLS and CDR2 YYNGEE. The V end was cut by 3 bases, the J end by 5 bases, with 14 bases between. The CDR3: CASSATSGVETQYF. In DNA, the CDR3 is TGTGCCAGCAGCGCGACCTCAGGGGTGGAGACCCAGTACTTC.

This clonotype turned up a few times. The V and J genes are TRBV24-1 and TRBJ2-3; D might be TRBD1 (6 bases). This CDR3 has 16 amino acids. Germline V CDR1 and CDR2: KGHDR, SFDVKD. Trimming left V 5 bases short and J 2 bases short, with 16 bases between. Here the CDR3 reads CATSANGQGLTDTQYF. CDR3 in DNA: TGTGCCACCAGTGCGAACGGGCAGGGGCTCACAGATACGCAGTATTTT.

This clonotype was counted a few times. This chain links TRBV20-1 with TRBJ2-7; TRBD1 or TRBD2 may be the D gene (6 bases each). Germline loops: CDR1 DFQATT, CDR2 SNEGSKA (reference sequence). The CDR3 covers 15 residues. The germline V and J ends were trimmed by 5 bases and 4 bases, with 21 bases remaining between them. In nucleotides, the CDR3 is TGCAGTGCTGAGGCTGTACAGGGAGGATCTTACGAGCAGTACTTC. Protein product: CSAEAVQGGSYEQYF.

This clonotype was counted between two and nine times. The rearrangement uses TRBV4-2 and TRBJ2-7; TRBD1 aligns across 7 bases. Germline V gene lookup returns CDR1 LGHNA and CDR2 YNFKEQ. The trim removed 6 bases at V and 5 bases at J, leaving 7 bases unmatched. This CDR3 comprises 13 residues. As DNA, the CDR3 is TGTGCCAGCAGGGGGGACAGAAGGGACGAGCAGTACTTC. Translation gives CASRGDRRDEQYF.

This chain connects TRBV12-3 or TRBV12-4 to TRBJ2-5; D unresolved. Trimming took 4 bases from V and 7 from J, leaving 10 bases between them. This CDR3 contains 12 residues. CDR3 amino acids: CASSSPTGTQYF. The CDR3 nucleotides read TGTGCCAGCAGTTCCCCCACCGGGACCCAGTACTTC.

The chain carries TRBV12-3 or TRBV12-4 and TRBJ1-6; D ambiguous. The CDR3 is made up of 14 amino acids. V lost 2 bases to trimming and J lost 8 bases, with 10 bases between them. In DNA form, the CDR3 reads TGTGCCAGCAGTTTAAACCCGTCGGATTCACCCCTCCACTTT. Amino acids: CASSLNPSDSPLHF.

The J gene is TRBJ1-3, the V gene TRBV11-1; 8 nucleotides align to TRBD1. The CDR3 contains 15 residues. The trim removed 5 bases at V and 5 bases at J, leaving 8 bases unmatched. Per the germline V gene, CDR1 is SGHAT and CDR2 is FQDESV (reference sequence). The chain's CDR3 is CASSLRGTGRNTIYF. In DNA form, the CDR3 reads TGTGCCAGCAGCCTGCGTGGGACAGGAAGAAACACCATATATTTT.

The rearrangement links TRBV5-1 to TRBJ2-2; D not resolved. This CDR3 spans 15 amino acids. Germline-derived CDR1 and CDR2 are SGHRS and YFSETQ. Trimming removed 2 bases from V and 1 base from J, with 9 bases in between. The CDR3 protein is CASSFRLLNTGELFF. DNA for the CDR3: TGCGCCAGCAGCTTCCGCCTGCTGAACACCGGGGAGCTGTTTTTT.

This rearrangement joins TRBV21-1 to TRBJ2-3; TRBD2, the table's D call, lacks a check against the DNA. TRBV21-1 is a pseudogene locus. The length of the CDR3 is 16 residues. CDR3 region: CASSGERGGSMYTQYF. DNA of the CDR3: TGTGCCAGCAGCGGGGAGCGGGGGGGGTCAATGTATACGCAGTATTTT.

This clonotype was counted only a few times. This chain uses TRBV7-2 with TRBJ1-2, with unresolved D. CDR1 SGHTA and CDR2 FQGNSA come from the germline V gene. V was clipped by 0 bases and J by 5 bases, with 19 bases between them. The CDR3 loop spans 17 amino acids. As DNA, the CDR3 is TGTGCCAGCAGCTTAGCTCTGGGAAGAGGGCAGTTGTATGGCTACACCTTC. Amino acids: CASSLALGRGQLYGYTF.